These T cell receptor beta chains were read from a single sample in a study of blood T cell repertoires in COVID-19. This table comes from immunoSEQ multiplex PCR, and its TCRdb copy is limited to in-frame clones, with some not included. The sample lists around 300,000 clones, around 91% occurring once. The sample consisted of PBMCs or T cells enriched from blood (not recorded which). The receptors come from a woman aged 18-29 years who had recovered from COVID-19. CDR3s include the opening cysteine and the closing phenylalanine or tryptophan. Each record gives: D gene, clone size, J gene, V gene, CDR3 protein, CDR3 DNA. D genes are given only for firm matches. Not all rows give a size; the values are once, few, many and, for expanded clones, a class.

>.|.|TRBJ2-7|TRBV11-3
CASSLGAGSYEQYF
TGTGCCAGCAGCTTAGGGGCAGGGTCCTACGAGCAGTACTTC
>.|once|TRBJ1-2|TRBV29-1
CSVGVRGGYTF
TGCAGCGTTGGAGTCCGCGGTGGCTACACCTTC
>.|.|TRBJ1-5|TRBV19
CASSIAAGRRRGNQPQHF
TGTGCCAGTAGTATCGCAGCGGGAAGAAGGAGGGGAAATCAGCCCCAGCATTTT
>TRBD2|.|TRBJ2-7|TRBV6-5
CASRDLAGGRYEQYF
TGTGCCAGCAGGGACCTAGCGGGGGGGCGGTACGAGCAGTACTTC
>.|.|TRBJ1-1|TRBV11-2
CASSPLRETEAFF
TGTGCCAGCAGCCCCCTGAGGGAGACTGAAGCTTTCTTT
>TRBD2|.|TRBJ2-2|TRBV2
CASSESVAGGLANTGELFF
TGTGCCAGCAGTGAGTCGGTAGCGGGGGGACTCGCGAACACCGGGGAGCTGTTTTTT
>.|.|TRBJ2-7|TRBV7-8
CASSGGRKSYEQYF
TGTGCCAGCAGCGGAGGGAGGAAGTCCTACGAGCAGTACTTC
>.|.|TRBJ2-7|TRBV14
CASSRAQGFEQYF
TGTGCCAGCAGCCGAGCGCAGGGCTTCGAGCAGTACTTC
>.|.|TRBJ1-1|TRBV13
CASSKWASMNTEAFF
TGTGCCAGCAGCAAGTGGGCGTCCATGAACACTGAAGCTTTCTTT
>.|.|TRBJ2-2|TRBV7-6
CASSLSATGKVGELFF
TGTGCCAGCAGCTTATCGGCAACAGGGAAGGTCGGGGAGCTGTTTTTT
>.|.|TRBJ1-2|TRBV19
CATSRAVDGYTF
TGTGCCACCTCCAGGGCAGTTGATGGCTACACCTTC
>.|.|TRBJ2-3|TRBV18
CASSPHGAVALTGTDTQYF
TGTGCCAGCTCCCCCCACGGTGCTGTCGCTTTGACTGGCACAGATACGCAGTATTTT
>TRBD1|.|TRBJ1-5|TRBV24-1
CATSDPGQGLSERDQPQHF
TGTGCCACCAGTGACCCTGGACAGGGGCTCTCCGAAAGGGATCAGCCCCAGCATTTT
>TRBD1|.|TRBJ1-2|TRBV5-4
CASSAPGQGSDFYGYTF
TGTGCCAGCAGCGCCCCGGGACAGGGCTCAGATTTCTATGGCTACACCTTC
>TRBD1|.|TRBJ2-7|TRBV30
CAWSGQGVNEQYF
TGTGCCTGGAGTGGACAGGGGGTCAACGAGCAGTACTTC
>TRBD2|.|TRBJ2-5|TRBV5-5
CASSLVLAGLGETQYF
TGTGCCAGCAGCTTGGTGTTAGCGGGGCTGGGGGAGACCCAGTACTTC
>TRBD1|.|TRBJ1-2|TRBV5-5
CASSFRDRQYGYTF
TGTGCCAGCAGCTTCCGGGACAGACAGTATGGCTACACCTTC
>TRBD1|.|TRBJ1-1|TRBV5-1
CASSPGPDRVTEAFF
TGCGCCAGCAGCCCGGGACCGGACAGGGTTACTGAAGCTTTCTTT
>TRBD2|.|TRBJ2-5|TRBV7-3
CASSRAGGSQETQYF
TGTGCCAGCAGCCGAGCGGGGGGCTCTCAAGAGACCCAGTACTTC
>.|.|TRBJ1-1|TRBV30
CAWSGTANTEAFF
TGTGCCTGGAGTGGCACAGCCAACACTGAAGCTTTCTTT
>.|.|TRBJ2-7|TRBV5-8
CASSHRPKVGQYF
TGTGCCAGCAGCCACAGGCCGAAGGTCGGGCAGTACTTC
>.|.|TRBJ1-1|TRBV6-5
CASSYGTNTEAFF
TGTGCCAGCAGTTACGGTACAAACACTGAAGCTTTCTTT
>TRBD2|.|TRBJ2-1|TRBV4-1
CASSQGLAGGPEEQFF
TGCGCCAGCAGCCAAGGGTTAGCGGGGGGGCCGGAGGAGCAGTTCTTC
>.|.|TRBJ1-5|TRBV28
CASSFVSGDSNQPQHF
TGTGCCAGCAGTTTCGTTAGTGGTGATAGCAATCAGCCCCAGCATTTT
>TRBD1|.|TRBJ2-1|TRBV5-1
CASTHQGQGAREQFF
TGCGCCAGCACCCACCAGGGACAGGGGGCACGTGAGCAGTTCTTC
>TRBD1|.|TRBJ1-1|TRBV25-1
CASSEGGQGVRAEAFF
TGTGCCAGCAGTGAAGGGGGACAGGGAGTTCGGGCTGAAGCTTTCTTT
>.|.|TRBJ1-2|TRBV5-3
CARRIGISGYTF
TGTGCCAGACGGATCGGGATAAGTGGCTACACCTTC
>.|.|TRBJ1-1|TRBV19
CASSENRSWNTEAFF
TGTGCCAGTAGTGAAAACAGGTCCTGGAACACTGAAGCTTTCTTT
>TRBD1|.|TRBJ1-1|TRBV11-3
CASSGVGTGEAFF
TGTGCCAGCAGCGGGGTCGGGACAGGTGAAGCTTTCTTT
>TRBD1|.|TRBJ2-7|TRBV15
CATSARADRVYEQYF
TGTGCCACCAGCGCCCGCGCCGACAGGGTTTACGAGCAGTACTTC
>TRBD2|once|TRBJ2-3|TRBV19
CASSSSGGGRGTDTQYF
TGTGCCAGTAGTTCGTCGGGGGGGGGACGGGGCACAGATACGCAGTATTTT
>.|.|TRBJ2-7|TRBV10-2
CASSEPGFAYEQYF
TGCGCCAGCAGTGAACCGGGGTTTGCCTACGAGCAGTACTTC
>.|.|TRBJ2-3|TRBV2
CASRQGADTQYF
TGTGCCAGCAGACAGGGCGCAGATACGCAGTATTTT
>.|.|TRBJ2-3|TRBV7-9
CASRPETGLSTDTQYF
TGTGCCAGCAGACCTGAAACAGGGTTGTCGACAGATACGCAGTATTTT
>TRBD2|.|TRBJ2-1|TRBV5-1
CASSLAVAGAYNEQFF
TGCGCCAGCAGCTTGGCGGTAGCGGGGGCCTACAATGAGCAGTTCTTC
>.|.|TRBJ1-1|TRBV21-1
CAIGTAPSLEAFF
TGTGCCATCGGGACAGCCCCCTCACTGGAAGCTTTCTTT
>.|.|TRBJ1-5|TRBV18
CASSPGGVQPQHF
TGTGCCAGCTCACCAGGGGGGGTTCAGCCCCAGCATTTT
>TRBD1|.|TRBJ1-1|TRBV6-1
CASSDFGQDNTEAFF
TGTGCCAGCAGTGATTTCGGACAGGACAACACTGAAGCTTTCTTT
>.|.|TRBJ2-5|TRBV11-2
CASSLDSWGDEETQYF
TGTGCCAGCAGCCTCGATAGTTGGGGGGACGAAGAGACCCAGTACTTC
>TRBD1|.|TRBJ1-2|TRBV6-1
CASSEAPDRGYGYTF
TGTGCCAGCAGTGAAGCCCCGGACAGGGGCTATGGCTACACCTTC